Below are 23 T cell receptor beta chains sequenced from a single sample in a study of T cell responses to AZD1222 COVID-19 vaccine. Repertoires were generated with immunoSEQ multiplex PCR, while TCRdb's copy carries only in-frame clones and drops some. The sample contains over 60,000 clones, around nine tenths of which appear only once. The sequenced sample was peripheral blood, obtained on day 0 of AZD1222 vaccination. These receptors were collected from an adult in good health.

This chain uses TRBV7-2 with TRBJ1-1; D unclear. Trimming removed 6 bases at V and 1 base at J, with 18 bases between. CDR3 length equals 16 residues. Germline V gives CDR1 SGHTA, CDR2 FQGNSA. CDR3 nucleotides: TGTGCCAGCAGGAGAGAAAATACTTTACCGAACACTGAAGCTTTCTTT. Amino acids: CASRRENTLPNTEAFF. Variable domain in full (rest from reference TRBV7-2 and TRBJ1-1): GAGVSQSPSNKVTEKGKDVELRCDPISGHTALYWYRQSLGQGLEFLIYFQGNSAPDKSGLPSDRFSAERTGGSVSTLTIQRTQQEDSAVYLCASRRENTLPNTEAFFGQGTRLTVV.

This clone was counted between two and nine times. The CDR3 DNA reads as TGTGCCAGCAGTCGGAGGACGAATGAAAAACTGTTTTTT. It codes for CASSRRTNEKLFF. The chain links TRBV6-5 to TRBJ1-4; D is undetermined. The CDR3 consists of 13 residues. V lost 5 bases and J lost 5, with 9 bases in between. Germline assignment: CDR1 MNHEY and CDR2 SVGAGI.

This clone appeared once. The chain combines TRBV7-2 with TRBJ2-7, with TRBD2 as a possible D gene (5 bases). CDR3 length: 14 residues. Trimming shortened V by 4 bases and J by 7 bases, and 17 bases separated the two germline ends. Germline V gene lookup returns CDR1 SGHTA and CDR2 FQGNSA. The CDR3 sequence is CASSYSWAEREQYF. The CDR3 region has the DNA TGTGCCAGCAGCTACAGTTGGGCGGAGCGGGAGCAGTACTTC.

This chain joins TRBV5-8 and TRBJ2-3; 10 bases align to TRBD1. Trimming at V came to 4 bases and at J to 1 base, leaving 9 bases not matched to a gene. CDR1 is SGHTS and CDR2 is YDEGEE in the germline V gene. The CDR3 contains 17 residues. The CDR3 is CASSEGQGTLGTDTQYF. In DNA form, the CDR3 reads TGTGCCAGCAGCGAGGGACAGGGGACGTTAGGCACAGATACGCAGTATTTT.

This clone was found a few times. The chain combines TRBV19 with TRBJ1-5; the D is unclear. Germline assignment: CDR1 LNHDA and CDR2 SQIVND (reference sequence). Trimming took off 5 bases at V and 0 bases at J, with 8 bases between the two ends. The CDR3 length is 14 residues. CDR3 protein: CASSFGPSNQPQHF. The CDR3 DNA follows: TGTGCCAGTAGTTTTGGACCTAGCAATCAGCCCCAGCATTTT.

The rearrangement links TRBV4-3 to TRBJ2-3, with D perhaps assigned TRBD1 or TRBD2 (5 bases each). Trimming removed 0 bases at V and 1 base at J, with 11 bases between. Germline assignment: CDR1 LGHNA and CDR2 YSLEER. This CDR3 comprises 16 residues. This CDR3 reads CASSQESGAGTDTQYF. Here the CDR3 DNA reads TGCGCCAGCAGCCAAGAGTCCGGGGCTGGCACAGATACGCAGTATTTT.

The chain couples TRBV7-2 to TRBJ2-4, with a weak D call TRBD2 (5 bases). The CDR3 is made up of 16 amino acids. The V and J ends lost 1 base and 0 bases respectively, with 10 bases between them. The germline V gene has CDR1 SGHTA and CDR2 FQGNSA. CDR3 protein: CASSLGGALAKNIQYF. As DNA, the CDR3 is TGTGCCAGCAGCTTAGGGGGAGCCTTAGCCAAAAACATTCAGTACTTC.

This chain connects TRBV5-4 to TRBJ1-2, with unresolved D. V was pared by 0 bases and J by 1 base, with 7 bases between. Germline lookup yields CDR1 SGHNT and CDR2 YYREEE (reference sequence). CDR3 length: 14 amino acids. CDR3 nucleotide sequence: TGTGCCAGCAGCTTGGGCGGATATAACTATGGCTACACCTTC. This encodes CASSLGGYNYGYTF.

The J gene is TRBJ1-2, the V gene TRBV11-2; 8 bases are a match to TRBD1. The CDR3 is made up of 16 amino acids. V gave up 4 bases and J gave up 1 base; unmatched junction bases: 8. Looked up from germline, CDR1 is SGHAT and CDR2 is FQNNGV. In DNA form, the CDR3 reads TGTGCCAGCAGCTCTCGACAGGGGAGGGTTAACTATGGCTACACCTTC. Protein: CASSSRQGRVNYGYTF.

In its sample, this clone was seen once. V gene TRBV6-6 combines with J gene TRBJ1-2, with D maybe TRBD1 (5 bases). Trimming left V 4 bases short and J 3 bases short, with 18 bases between. Germline-derived CDR1 and CDR2 are MNHNY and SVGAGI (reference sequence). The CDR3 is 16 residues long. The CDR3 is CASSSATANAYYGYTF. For the CDR3, the DNA is TGTGCCAGCAGTTCGGCGACAGCGAATGCCTACTATGGCTACACCTTC.

The rearrangement uses TRBV30 and TRBJ2-5; TRBD2 matches at 8 bases. The CDR3 has 16 residues. CDR1 is GTSNPN, CDR2 SVGIG, per germline (reference sequence). The junction had 16 bases not matched to a gene; V was cut back by 5 bases and J by 5 bases. The chain's CDR3 is CAWRPGVGGAWETQYF. The CDR3, as DNA: TGTGCCTGGCGGCCTGGTGTCGGGGGGGCTTGGGAGACCCAGTACTTC.

The chain is built from TRBV28 and TRBJ1-4; 7 bases line up with TRBD1. The CDR3 is 14 amino acids. The germline CDR1 and CDR2 sequences are MDHEN and SYDVKM. Trimming cost V 6 bases and J 5 bases; bases outside gene matches: 6. CDR3 region: CASSPQGYNEKLFF. For the CDR3, the DNA is TGTGCCAGCAGCCCACAGGGGTACAATGAAAAACTGTTTTTT.

The J gene is TRBJ1-5, the V gene TRBV12-3 or TRBV12-4, with D uncertain. The CDR3 extends over 13 amino acids. V lost 6 bases to trimming and J lost 3 bases, with 9 bases between them. CDR3 sequence: CASRQDSNQPQHF. The CDR3 DNA is TGTGCCAGCAGGCAAGACTCCAATCAGCCCCAGCATTTT.

This clone was recorded only once. The chain is built from TRBV7-3 and TRBJ2-3; TRBD1 matches 7 bases. Germline-derived CDR1 and CDR2 are SGHTA and FQGTGA. This CDR3 comprises 14 residues. J was trimmed by 4 bases and V by 5 bases; bases with no gene match: 6. The CDR3 region has the DNA TGTGCCAGCAGCCTAGGGGGCTTCCCAGATACGCAGTATTTT. Its translation: CASSLGGFPDTQYF.

The chain is built from TRBV5-5 and TRBJ2-5, with D possibly TRBD1 on 5 matching bases. Trimming took off 0 bases at V and 5 bases at J, with 11 bases between the two ends. CDR3 length equals 14 residues. The germline gives CDR1 SGHKS, CDR2 YYEKEE (reference sequence). CDR3 loop: CASSLEGLVETQYF. As DNA, the CDR3 is TGTGCCAGCAGCTTGGAGGGGCTCGTGGAGACCCAGTACTTC.

The chain couples TRBV3-1 (or the pseudogene TRBV3-2) to TRBJ1-6, with D unresolved. The germline V gene encodes CDR1 LGHDT and CDR2 YNNKEL (reference sequence). V dropped 0 bases and J dropped 7 bases, with 16 bases sitting between them. This CDR3 has 17 amino acids. The CDR3 spells CASSQEGHFKGNSPLHF. DNA of the CDR3: TGTGCCAGCAGCCAAGAAGGGCACTTCAAGGGCAATTCACCCCTCCACTTT.

This chain links TRBV19 with TRBJ1-2, with 7 bases lining up with TRBD1. CDR3 length: 13 amino acids. Germline V gives CDR1 LNHDA, CDR2 SQIVND (reference sequence). V was pared by 5 bases and J by 4 bases, with 4 bases of the junction left unmatched. The CDR3 DNA reads TGTGCCAGTAGTTCAGGGGGTGGCTATGGCTACACCTTC. It is translated as CASSSGGGYGYTF.

The V call is TRBV7-2, the J call TRBJ2-3; D is perhaps TRBD1 (5 bases). This CDR3 contains 14 residues. V lost 1 base to trimming and J lost 6 bases, with 11 bases between them. From germline, CDR1 is SGHTA and CDR2 FQGNSA. DNA for the CDR3: TGTGCCAGCAGCTTAGTAGGGGTGGGTGATACGCAGTATTTT. It encodes CASSLVGVGDTQYF.

This clone was found once. The chain couples TRBV3-1 (or the pseudogene TRBV3-2) to TRBJ1-4; D gene unclear. Trimming took off 4 bases at V and 8 bases at J, with 20 bases between the two ends. The CDR3 has 16 amino acids. CDR1 and CDR2 from the germline V gene are LGHDT and YNNKEL (reference sequence). CDR3 sequence: CASSPYSVQTSEKLFF. The CDR3, as DNA: TGTGCCAGCAGCCCTTATTCTGTGCAGACCAGCGAAAAACTGTTTTTT.

This CDR3 is CASSLGGDANYGYTF. The CDR3 coding sequence is TGTGCCAGCAGCTTGGGAGGGGACGCGAACTATGGCTACACCTTC. V is TRBV7-3 and J is TRBJ1-2; D might be TRBD1 (5 bases). CDR1 SGHTA and CDR2 FQGTGA come from the germline V gene. The CDR3 sequence is 15 residues long. V lost 3 bases to trimming and J lost 2 bases, with 13 bases between them.

The CDR3 DNA follows: TGTGCCAGCAGTTATATCTCCGGGACAGATGAAAAACTGTTTTTT. Protein: CASSYISGTDEKLFF. The rearrangement joins TRBV6-6 to TRBJ1-4, with 7 bases lining up with TRBD1. Germline CDR1 MNHNY, CDR2 SVGAGI (reference sequence). The ends lost 3 bases at V and 6 bases at J; junction bases unmatched: 7. This CDR3 contains 15 residues.

The genes are TRBV5-6 and TRBJ1-2; 7 positions match TRBD1. The V and J ends lost 4 bases and 7 bases, in that order; junction bases with no gene match: 10. CDR1 and CDR2 (germline): SGHDT, YYEEEE. The CDR3 sequence is 14 residues long. The CDR3 region has the DNA TGTGCCAGCAGCCCAGAAACAGGGGCTGGTGGCTACACCTTC. Translated, it gives CASSPETGAGGYTF.

The rearrangement uses TRBV19 and TRBJ1-2, with TRBD1 matching 9 bases. The V gene end was trimmed by 4 bases and the J gene end by 7 bases; junction bases not matched to a gene: 7. The CDR3 sequence is 14 residues long. Germline V gene data show CDR1 as LNHDA and CDR2 as SQIVND (reference sequence). The CDR3 sequence: CASSTTQGAPGYTF. CDR3 coding DNA: TGTGCCAGTAGTACGACACAGGGGGCGCCTGGCTACACCTTC.